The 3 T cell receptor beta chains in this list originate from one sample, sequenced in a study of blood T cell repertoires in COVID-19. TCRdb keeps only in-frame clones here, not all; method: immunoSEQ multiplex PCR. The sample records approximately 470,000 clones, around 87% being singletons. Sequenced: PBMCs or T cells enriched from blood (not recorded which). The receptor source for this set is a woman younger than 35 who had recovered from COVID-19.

CDR3 sequence reads: CASSPLGTRLTEQFF. CDR3 in DNA: TGTGCCAGCTCCCCCCTAGGGACTAGGTTAACTGAGCAGTTCTTC. The chain employs TRBV18 and TRBJ2-1; 8 bases are shared with TRBD2. Trimming took 6 bases from V and 9 from J; bases not matched to a gene: 13. This CDR3 region has 15 residues. Germline CDR1 is KGHSH and CDR2 is LQKENI.

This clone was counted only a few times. This CDR3 is CASSLVGSDYGYTF. The CDR3 bases are TGTGCCAGCAGCTTAGTGGGCAGTGACTATGGCTACACCTTC. The rearrangement links TRBV7-9 to TRBJ1-2; no firm D call. Germline V gene sequence: CDR1 SEHNR, CDR2 FQNEAQ (reference sequence). With 1 base removed from V and 3 bases from J, the gap between germline ends came to 9 bases. The CDR3 spans 14 residues.

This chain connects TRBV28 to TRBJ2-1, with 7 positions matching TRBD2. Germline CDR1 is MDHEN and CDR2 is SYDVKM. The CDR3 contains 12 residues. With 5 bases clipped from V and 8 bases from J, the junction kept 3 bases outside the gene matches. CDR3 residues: CASSPAGDEQFF. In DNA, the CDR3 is TGTGCCAGCAGTCCTGCGGGGGATGAGCAGTTCTTC.